In this sample, the clone carrying this TCR beta chain turned up many times. The antigen is not known. These data are taken from a study of T-cell reconstitution after alpha-beta-depleted transplantation in children. The authors prepared the TCRbeta library with unique molecular identifiers. TCRdb itself ran the PCR reads through MiXCR, one entry per CDR3 protein. The data contain 330,000 or so distinct CDR3 sequences, 6% to 10% of them singletons. CDR1 and CDR2 from the germline V gene are SGHVS and FNYEAQ. V lost 2 bases and J 4 bases, leaving 8 bases between the germline ends. The CDR3 has 13 amino acids. Study results and caveats: One year post-transplant, T-cell counts and diversity were largely derived from T cells produced anew. Certain patients had high TCRbeta diversity at day 60, and it came from recipient T cells and thymic progenitors that survived. Expanded graft clones, several hundred of them, were reportedly the source of alpha-beta T cells about two months after transplant.

Sequencing used peripheral blood, obtained 360 days after TCRalphabeta/CD19-depleted stem cell transplant. The sequence was obtained from a female patient between 2 and 15 years old who had a stem cell transplant for Fanconi anemia, so the T cells may come from the graft donor. The chain recombines TRBV7-6 with TRBJ2-5; D unclear. CDR3 in DNA: TGTGCCAGCAGCTTAAAAGAAGGAGAGACCCAGTACTTC. This sequence encodes CASSLKEGETQYF.